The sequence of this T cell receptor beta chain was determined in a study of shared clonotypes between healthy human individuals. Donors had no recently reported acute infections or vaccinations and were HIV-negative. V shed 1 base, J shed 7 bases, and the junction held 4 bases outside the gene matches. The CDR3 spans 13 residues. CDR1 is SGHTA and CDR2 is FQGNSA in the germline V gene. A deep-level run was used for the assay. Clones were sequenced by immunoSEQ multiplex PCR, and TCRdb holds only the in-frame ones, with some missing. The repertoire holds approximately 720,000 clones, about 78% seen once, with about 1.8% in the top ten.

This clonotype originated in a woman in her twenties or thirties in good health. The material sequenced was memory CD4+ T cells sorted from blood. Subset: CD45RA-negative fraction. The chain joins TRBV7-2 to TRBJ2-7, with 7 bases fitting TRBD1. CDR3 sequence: CASSLEGAREQYF. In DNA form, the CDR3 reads TGTGCCAGCAGCTTAGAGGGGGCGAGAGAGCAGTACTTC.